A selection of T cell receptor beta chains follows, all from one sample in a study of blood T cell repertoires in COVID-19. Produced via immunoSEQ multiplex PCR; TCRdb's table is partial and in-frame only. The sample lists approximately 250,000 clones; less than 90% were seen once. Specimen: peripheral blood. The receptors shown here come from a man in his fifties or sixties with acute or convalescent COVID-19. The CDR3 runs from the conserved cysteine through the conserved F or W. A D gene is named only where the DNA matches it firmly.

V	J	D	CDR3
TRBV6-2/TRBV6-3	TRBJ2-2	.	CASSYGSVNTGELFF
TRBV7-8	TRBJ2-7	TRBD1	CASSARQGPYEQYF
TRBV28	TRBJ2-3	.	CASSFTGRMSTDTQYF
TRBV4-1	TRBJ2-3	TRBD1	CASSQEDPFGQGHDTQYF
TRBV19	TRBJ2-1	TRBD1	CASSFGQGTRASNEQFF
TRBV7-3	TRBJ2-7	.	CASSLTPTDEQYF
TRBV2	TRBJ1-1	TRBD1	CASNSRDRANTEAFF
TRBV5-4	TRBJ1-2	TRBD1	CASSTGTVNYGYTF
TRBV2	TRBJ1-3	.	CASKSGSSGNTIYF
TRBV28	TRBJ1-2	.	CATSGEGAGEQGYTF
TRBV7-3	TRBJ2-2	.	CASSSGPSPRGETVFF
TRBV28	TRBJ2-7	.	CASSSAGISYEQYF
TRBV6-2/TRBV6-3	TRBJ2-7	TRBD2	CASSKLAGAVYEQYF
TRBV27	TRBJ1-2	TRBD1	CASSLFLNPAPGQGALGYGYTF
TRBV7-2	TRBJ2-1	.	CASSLGLDYNEQFF
TRBV7-2	TRBJ2-3	.	CASSSAALATDTQYF
TRBV18	TRBJ2-3	.	CASSQLTSDPDTQYF
TRBV6-5	TRBJ2-7	.	CASRQVEEQYF
TRBV23-1	TRBJ2-7	.	CASSPTPQGRDYEQYF
TRBV19	TRBJ1-6	.	CASSIGGTFVSPLHF
TRBV3-1/TRBV3-2	TRBJ2-7	.	CASSPQVSSYEQYF
TRBV14	TRBJ2-5	TRBD2	CASSQDLGRRETQYF
TRBV7-9	TRBJ1-4	TRBD1	CASSFETGTGNEKLFF
TRBV18	TRBJ2-7	.	CASSPPAGPPYEQYF
TRBV27	TRBJ2-7	TRBD1	CASSPKRGRYEQYF
TRBV15	TRBJ2-3	TRBD1	CATSRLQGTDTQYF
TRBV7-7	TRBJ2-7	TRBD2	CASSLAGRTSGDYEQYF
TRBV3-1/TRBV3-2	TRBJ1-1	TRBD1	CASSRRRTGLNTEAFF
TRBV29-1	TRBJ2-1	.	CSASRGFINEQFF
TRBV4-2	TRBJ2-4	TRBD2	CASSQDRGGPDIQYF
TRBV4-2	TRBJ2-5	.	CASSQTGPGQETQYF
TRBV7-9	TRBJ2-7	TRBD1	CASSLVRPTGVGGHEQYF
TRBV5-1	TRBJ2-7	.	CASLTAPGYEQYF
TRBV4-3	TRBJ1-3	TRBD1	CASSLGQGSGNTIYF
TRBV9	TRBJ2-4	.	CASSDTGDPGMAKNIQYF
TRBV27	TRBJ1-2	.	CATPTWGYTF
TRBV19	TRBJ2-6	.	CASSIKGRGITSGANVLTF
TRBV6-5	TRBJ1-1	.	CASSYSPVEAFF
TRBV5-6	TRBJ1-1	.	CASSIPDSRRTEAFF
TRBV10-2	TRBJ2-7	TRBD2	CASRPSGRTYEQYF
TRBV19	TRBJ1-2	.	CASSIVGGEYGYTF
TRBV7-2	TRBJ2-5	TRBD2	CASSLAWREGRETQYF
TRBV6-6	TRBJ2-3	TRBD2	CASSEGLVTDTQYF
TRBV28	TRBJ2-1	TRBD2	CASSPLAGRYNEQFF
TRBV5-1	TRBJ2-2	.	CASSPRYGVRDTGELFF
TRBV5-4	TRBJ2-5	.	CASSGTDTGGGETQYF
TRBV27	TRBJ1-1	.	CASSEGRQKAFF
TRBV9	TRBJ2-3	TRBD2	CASSRVGLVKGTDTQYF
TRBV7-8	TRBJ1-1	TRBD1	CASSLAAGQGTLRTEAFF
TRBV6-5	TRBJ2-3	.	CSSSYSRGSSTDTQYF
TRBV6-1	TRBJ1-6	TRBD1	CASSVSAGTGTSPLHF
TRBV29-1	TRBJ2-1	.	CSVAPLASYNEQFF
TRBV18	TRBJ1-1	.	CASSSTARGNTEAFF
TRBV3-1/TRBV3-2	TRBJ2-7	.	CASSSRQDSYEQYF
TRBV7-6	TRBJ2-5	TRBD2	CASSLGLGTKETQYF
TRBV18	TRBJ1-4	.	CASSPRAGDEKLFF
TRBV15	TRBJ2-7	TRBD2	CATSRDRGLAVSYEQYF
TRBV9	TRBJ2-7	TRBD2	CASKGGSYEQYF
TRBV27	TRBJ1-3	.	CASSGRGSGNTIYF